The clone carrying this TCR beta chain was seen a few times. As yet, its antigen is unknown. One end of the junction varies from germline; a read error may be responsible. The data belong to a study of T-cell memory formation after mild COVID-19. Study context: Across donors, TCR clusters were largely donor specific. The study, taken as a whole, reports: For second-wave clones that peaked at day 37, SARS-CoV-2 specificity went unverified.

From germline, CDR1 is MNHNY and CDR2 SVGAGI (reference sequence). The CDR3 is 12 amino acids. The 5'RACE method, run with constant-segment primers, produced TCR alpha and TCR beta cDNA libraries (carrying sample barcodes and UMIs). In TCRdb, the 5' RACE reads were re-called with MiXCR into one record per CDR3 protein. The table lists approximately 54,000 distinct CDR3 sequences, around 12% of them singletons. This rearrangement joins TRBV6-6 to TRBJ1-4; D uncertain. This sequence originates from a young man who had mild COVID-19 (a few samples of this study predate the infection). Cell type and time point are not known. Sequenced: PBMCs or a T cell subset sorted from them (not recorded which). CDR3 DNA: TGTGCCAGCGGCGTGTCAGCAGAAAAACTGATTTTT. Amino acid sequence: CASGVSAEKLIF.